This T cell receptor (beta chain) originates from a study of blood T cell repertoires in COVID-19. The wider study: COVID-19 samples collected from the United States, Italy and Spain covered acute and convalescent phases. PBMCs, B-cell-depleted T cells, or T cells were the source of the cDNA or gDNA that made up the material.

Generated by immunoSEQ multiplex PCR, the TCRdb table keeps only in-frame clones and is missing some. The table has roughly 300,000 clones, about 87% seen once. Participants' reported clinical history set cohort assignment. Each recovered donor of Cohort 3 presented with two negative PCRs, clearance, or symptom resolution. V was clipped by 4 bases and J by 2 bases, with 18 bases between them. The CDR3 spans 18 residues. CDR1 is LNHDA, CDR2 SQIVND, per germline (reference sequence). Sequenced input: PBMCs or T cells enriched from blood (not recorded which). This TCR was sampled from a woman in her thirties who had recovered from COVID-19. The chain is built from TRBV19 and TRBJ2-6; tentatively, D is TRBD2 (6 bases). CDR3 in DNA: TGTGCCAGTAGTACGGCATCGGGGGTTCAGGCTGGGGCCAACGTCCTGACTTTC. The encoded protein is CASSTASGVQAGANVLTF.